This T cell receptor (beta chain) is drawn from a study of T-cell reconstitution after alpha-beta-depleted transplantation in children. Preparation of the TCRbeta library involved a method that used unique molecular identifiers. TCRdb re-called the PCR reads through MiXCR, storing one row per CDR3 protein. This sample carries 230,000 or so distinct CDR3 sequences, around 8.9% of them seen once, and the ten largest clones take approximately 5%. The V gene end was trimmed by 3 bases and the J gene end by 6 bases; junction bases not matched to a gene: 7. The CDR3 covers 15 residues. This clonotype was recorded many times.

This chain connects TRBV12-3 or TRBV12-4 to TRBJ2-2, with TRBD2 matching 7 bases. This sample comprised PBMCs from the stem cell graft donor, obtained from the stem cell graft. The sequence was obtained from a human donor who donated a stem cell graft to a child with SCID. The CDR3 here is CASSFEQGGSGELFF. CDR3 nucleotide sequence: TGTGCCAGCAGTTTTGAGCAGGGAGGGTCCGGGGAGCTGTTTTTT.